These 10 T cell receptor beta chains were all obtained from the same sample, sequenced in a study of blood T cells in healthy people across ages. A second PCR, run for roughly 6 to 11 cycles, used a sample-barcoded 5' primer plus a J-beta primer mix. TCRdb passed the 5' RACE reads through MiXCR, listing each CDR3 protein once. The data contain about 830,000 distinct CDR3 sequences, around 68% of them singletons. Material: blood. These receptors all stem from a man aged 25 to 45 in good health.

V usage is TRBV25-1 and J usage is TRBJ1-6, with D hard to call. CDR1 is MGHDK, CDR2 SYGVNS, per germline. The CDR3 runs 15 residues. V lost 2 bases to trimming and J lost 5 bases, with 10 bases between them. For the CDR3, the DNA is TGTGCCAGCAGTGAAACTCTACAGCATAATTCACCCCTCCACTTT. Translated, it gives CASSETLQHNSPLHF.

This chain joins TRBV6-1 and TRBJ1-1, with 9 bases fitting TRBD1. Germline CDR1 and CDR2: MNHNS and SASEGT. The CDR3 is made up of 14 amino acids. V lost 6 bases and J lost 5; bases outside the gene matches: 7. Here the CDR3 DNA reads TGTGCCAGCAGGTACAGGGGGCGGGATACTGAAGCTTTCTTT. It encodes CASRYRGRDTEAFF.

This clonotype was detected ten times or more. V usage is TRBV29-1 and J usage is TRBJ2-7; tentatively, D is TRBD1 (6 bases). The CDR3 is made up of 15 amino acids. Germline values: CDR1 SQVTM, CDR2 ANQGSEA. The V end lost 7 bases, the J end lost 2 bases, and 21 bases lay between the germline ends. As DNA, the CDR3 is TGCAGCGCTGACAGTAGGACAGCCAGCACCTACGAGCAGTACTTC. This sequence encodes CSADSRTASTYEQYF.

This clonotype was picked up a small number of times. One end of the junction does not line up with germline, which may come from a read error. J is TRBJ1-1 and V is TRBV20-1; D not resolved. Per the germline V gene, CDR1 is DFQATT and CDR2 is SNEGSKA (reference sequence). The CDR3 runs to 14 residues. The CDR3 is CSARDPRLNTEAFF. CDR3 nucleotide sequence: TGCAGTGCTAGAGATCCCCGGCTGAACACTGAGGCTTTCTTT.

Concerning this clonotype itself: A clone one base away is much larger, so this may be a read error. The chain employs TRBV29-1 and TRBJ2-6, with D perhaps matching TRBD1 (5 bases). Germline V gene data show CDR1 as SQVTM and CDR2 as ANQGSEA. The CDR3 is made up of 13 amino acids. The DNA of the CDR3 is TGCAGCGTTGAGGAATCTGGGGCCAGCGTCCTGACTTTC. Translation: CSVEESGASVLTF.

This sequence joins TRBV29-1 and TRBJ2-5; TRBD1 matches 8 bases. The CDR3 has 12 residues. CDR1 and CDR2 (germline): SQVTM, ANQGSEA. Trimming cost V 7 bases and J 5 bases; bases outside gene matches: 6. Here the CDR3 reads CSAPGGAETQYF. Here the CDR3 DNA reads TGCAGCGCGCCAGGGGGCGCGGAGACCCAGTACTTC.

This clonotype was observed a handful of times. This chain connects TRBV18 to TRBJ2-7; possible D gene TRBD2, 5 bases. CDR1 is KGHSH and CDR2 is LQKENI in the germline V gene. V dropped 2 bases and J dropped 4 bases, with 18 bases sitting between them. The length of the CDR3 is 16 residues. The CDR3 sequence: CASSPSERWSSYEQYF. In nucleotides, the CDR3 is TGTGCCAGCTCACCAAGTGAGCGGTGGTCCTCTTACGAGCAGTACTTC.

The rearrangement uses TRBV6-5 and TRBJ2-3, with 10 bases fitting TRBD1. The CDR3 consists of 15 residues. Germline CDR1 and CDR2: MNHEY and SVGAGI. V was clipped by 5 bases and J by 3 bases; unmatched bases: 5. This CDR3 reads CASSTRTGGTDTQYF. The CDR3 DNA follows: TGTGCCAGCAGTACCAGGACAGGGGGAACAGATACGCAGTATTTT.

Of note for this clonotype: The junction differs from germline at one of its ends, possibly a read error. The chain recombines TRBV29-1 with TRBJ1-1; no reliable D call. Germline lookup yields CDR1 SQVTM and CDR2 ANQGSEA. There are 11 residues in the CDR3. CDR3 sequence reads: CSVEAGYEAFF. The CDR3 DNA is TGCAGCGTGGAAGCGGGCTATGAAGCTTTCTTT.

This rearrangement joins TRBV7-9 to TRBJ2-4; TRBD1 matches 8 bases. The DNA end favors TRBJ2-5, so the J call may be wrong. Germline assignment: CDR1 SEHNR and CDR2 FQNEAQ (reference sequence). The CDR3 runs 15 residues. CDR3 loop: CASSLALDRGETQYF. In nucleotides, the CDR3 is TGTGCCAGCAGCTTAGCCCTAGACAGGGGAGAGACCCAGTACTTC.